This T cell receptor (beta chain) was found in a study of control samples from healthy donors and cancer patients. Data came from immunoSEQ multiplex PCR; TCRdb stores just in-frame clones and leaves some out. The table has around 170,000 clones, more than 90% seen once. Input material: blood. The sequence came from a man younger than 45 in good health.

CDR3 in amino acids: CASSRHSGGIGGNTIYF. CDR3 nucleotides: TGTGCCAGCAGCCGTCATTCTGGGGGGATTGGTGGAAACACCATATATTTT. J is TRBJ1-3 and V is TRBV7-2, with a possible D match to TRBD1 (5 bases). V gave up 5 bases and J gave up 3 bases, with 20 bases separating them. The V gene's germline CDR1 is SGHTA and CDR2 FQGNSA. CDR3 length: 17 residues.